This T cell receptor beta chain comes out of a study of blood T cell repertoires in COVID-19. CDR3 size: 15 residues. With V trimmed by 2 bases and J by 7 bases, 1 base remained unmatched. CDR1 MNHEY and CDR2 SMNVEV come from the germline V gene (reference sequence). Authors' methods: It was from reference gene primer amplification that nucleated cell counts were estimated. Sequencing used immunoSEQ multiplex PCR; TCRdb keeps in-frame clones, though not all of them. That table is the source of V, J and clone size, and D and trimming were worked out from the DNA. The sample has 140,000 to 150,000 clones, about three quarters seen once.

The sample taken for sequencing was peripheral blood. The receptor was isolated from a man over 45 with acute or convalescent COVID-19. The gene calls are TRBV27 and TRBJ1-6; the match to TRBD1 covers 11 bases. The CDR3 DNA reads as TGTGCCAGCAGTTTAGGGACAGGGGGAAATTCACCCCTCCACTTT. It encodes CASSLGTGGNSPLHF.